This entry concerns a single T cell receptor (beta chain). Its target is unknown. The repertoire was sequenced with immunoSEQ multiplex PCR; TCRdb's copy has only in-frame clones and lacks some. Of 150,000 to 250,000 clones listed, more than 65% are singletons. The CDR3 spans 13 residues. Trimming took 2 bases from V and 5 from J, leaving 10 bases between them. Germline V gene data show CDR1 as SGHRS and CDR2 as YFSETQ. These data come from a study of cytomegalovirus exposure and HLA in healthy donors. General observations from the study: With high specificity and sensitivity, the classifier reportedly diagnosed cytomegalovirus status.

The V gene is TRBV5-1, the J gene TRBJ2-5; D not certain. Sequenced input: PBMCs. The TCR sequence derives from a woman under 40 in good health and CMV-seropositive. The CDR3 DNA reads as TGCGCCAGCAGCTTCCCTCCCAGGGAGACCCAGTACTTC. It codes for CASSFPPRETQYF. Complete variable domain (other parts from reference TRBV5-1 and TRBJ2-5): KAGVTQTPRYLIKTRGQQVTLSCSPISGHRSVSWYQQTPGQGLQFLFEYFSETQRNKGNFPGRFSGRQFSNSRSEMNVSTLELGDSALYLCASSFPPRETQYFGPGTRLLVL.